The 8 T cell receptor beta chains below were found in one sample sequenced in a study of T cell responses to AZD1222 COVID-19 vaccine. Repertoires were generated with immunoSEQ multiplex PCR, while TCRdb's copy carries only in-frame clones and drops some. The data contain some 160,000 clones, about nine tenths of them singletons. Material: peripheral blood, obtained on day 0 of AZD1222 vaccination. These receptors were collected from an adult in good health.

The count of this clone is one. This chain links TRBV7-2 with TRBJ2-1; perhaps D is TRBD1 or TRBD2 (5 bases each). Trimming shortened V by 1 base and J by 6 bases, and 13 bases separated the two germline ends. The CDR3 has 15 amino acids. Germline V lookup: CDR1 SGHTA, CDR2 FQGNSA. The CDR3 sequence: CASSLGGTDPNEQFF. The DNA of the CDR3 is TGTGCCAGCAGCTTAGGAGGGACCGACCCCAATGAGCAGTTCTTC.

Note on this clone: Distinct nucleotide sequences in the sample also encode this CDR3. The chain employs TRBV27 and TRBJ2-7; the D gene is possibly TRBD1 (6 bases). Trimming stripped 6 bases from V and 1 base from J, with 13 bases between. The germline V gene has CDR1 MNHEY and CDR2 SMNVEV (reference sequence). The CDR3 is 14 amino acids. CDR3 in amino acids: CASRGAGSSYEQYF. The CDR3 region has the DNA TGTGCCAGCAGGGGGGCAGGTTCGTCCTACGAGCAGTACTTC.

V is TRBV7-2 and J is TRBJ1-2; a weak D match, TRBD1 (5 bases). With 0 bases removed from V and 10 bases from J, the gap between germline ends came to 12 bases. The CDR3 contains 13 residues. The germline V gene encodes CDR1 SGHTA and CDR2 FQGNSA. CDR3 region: CASSLAGGADYTF. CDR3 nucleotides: TGTGCCAGCAGCTTAGCAGGAGGGGCCGACTACACCTTC. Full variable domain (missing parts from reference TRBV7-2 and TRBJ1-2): GAGVSQSPSNKVTEKGKDVELRCDPISGHTALYWYRQSLGQGLEFLIYFQGNSAPDKSGLPSDRFSAERTGGSVSTLTIQRTQQEDSAVYLCASSLAGGADYTFGSGTRLTVV.

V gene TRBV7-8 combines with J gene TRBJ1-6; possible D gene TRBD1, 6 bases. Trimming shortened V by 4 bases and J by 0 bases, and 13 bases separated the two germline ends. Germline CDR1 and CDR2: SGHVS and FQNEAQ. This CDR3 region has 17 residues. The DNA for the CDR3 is TGTGCCAGCAGCTCCGTCTGGGGGCCCTCCTATAATTCACCCCTCCACTTT. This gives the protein CASSSVWGPSYNSPLHF.

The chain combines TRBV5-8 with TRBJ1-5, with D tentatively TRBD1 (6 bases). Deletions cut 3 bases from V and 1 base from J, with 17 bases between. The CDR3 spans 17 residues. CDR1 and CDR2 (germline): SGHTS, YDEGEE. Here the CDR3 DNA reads TGTGCCAGCAGCTCAGACAGGCAGATAAACAGCAATCAGCCCCAGCATTTT. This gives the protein CASSSDRQINSNQPQHF.

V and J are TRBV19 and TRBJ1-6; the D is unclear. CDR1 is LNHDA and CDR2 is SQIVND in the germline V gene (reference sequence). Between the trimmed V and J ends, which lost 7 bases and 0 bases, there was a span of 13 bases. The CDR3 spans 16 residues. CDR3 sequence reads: CASTPSGGSYNSPLHF. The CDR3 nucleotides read TGTGCCAGTACCCCTTCGGGAGGCTCCTATAATTCACCCCTCCACTTT.

CDR3 sequence (DNA): TGTGCCAGCAGCGCCGGGGGTGCGGAGCTGTTTTTT. The encoded protein is CASSAGGAELFF. V and J are TRBV5-6 and TRBJ2-2; tentative D call: TRBD2 (6 bases). Germline V gene lookup returns CDR1 SGHDT and CDR2 YYEEEE. The germline V and J ends were trimmed by 4 bases and 10 bases, with 11 bases remaining between them. The CDR3 extends over 12 amino acids. The full variable domain, with the rest looked up from reference TRBV5-6 and TRBJ2-2, is DAGVTQSPTHLIKTRGQQVTLRCSPKSGHDTVSWYQQALGQGPQFIFQYYEEEERQRGNFPDRFSGHQFPNYSSELNVNALLLGDSALYLCASSAGGAELFFGEGSRLTVL.

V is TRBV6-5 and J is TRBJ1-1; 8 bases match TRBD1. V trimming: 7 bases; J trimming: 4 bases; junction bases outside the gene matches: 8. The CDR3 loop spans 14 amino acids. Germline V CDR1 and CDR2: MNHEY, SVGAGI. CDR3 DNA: TGTGCCAGCACAGCAGGGGGCTCGGGCACTGAAGCTTTCTTT. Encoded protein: CASTAGGSGTEAFF.